The 29 T cell receptor beta chains in this list originate from one sample, sequenced in a study of blood T cells in healthy people across ages. Primed by a sample-barcoded 5' primer and a J-beta primer mix, a second PCR proceeded for roughly 6 to 12 cycles. TCRdb processed the 5' RACE reads anew with MiXCR; each CDR3 protein has one entry. Of approximately 800,000 distinct CDR3 sequences listed, approximately 59% are singletons. Source material: blood. The receptor set was obtained from a man aged 25 to 40 in good health.

The rearrangement joins TRBV9 to TRBJ2-7; D unclear. The V gene lost 0 bases and the J gene lost 3 bases, with 13 bases spanning the gap. This CDR3 contains 15 residues. Germline V lookup: CDR1 SGDLS, CDR2 YYNGEE. The CDR3 sequence is CASSVESTPFYEQYF. The CDR3 DNA follows: TGTGCCAGCAGCGTAGAAAGTACACCCTTCTACGAGCAGTACTTC.

This clonotype was detected only once. V and J are TRBV27 and TRBJ1-5, with TRBD1 matching over 7 bases. From germline, CDR1 is MNHEY and CDR2 SMNVEV (reference sequence). V dropped 0 bases and J dropped 5; count of bases not matched to a gene: 4. The CDR3 is made up of 15 amino acids. CDR3 in amino acids: CASSLSGTVDQPQHF. CDR3 bases: TGTGCCAGCAGTTTATCGGGGACAGTCGATCAGCCCCAGCATTTT.

V gene TRBV28 combines with J gene TRBJ2-5; D is unclear. In germline, CDR1 is MDHEN, CDR2 SYDVKM. Trimming took off 6 bases at V and 6 bases at J, with 17 bases between the two ends. This CDR3 comprises 14 residues. CDR3 sequence: CASRSGFLAKTQYF. The DNA of the CDR3 is TGTGCCAGCAGGAGTGGTTTTCTGGCGAAGACCCAGTACTTC.

This clonotype came up a few times. The chain employs TRBV12-3 or TRBV12-4 and TRBJ2-7; weak D call: TRBD1 (6 bases). The CDR3 sequence is 13 residues long. Trimming shortened V by 8 bases and J by 2 bases, and 13 bases separated the two germline ends. The CDR3 DNA sequence: TGTGCCAGCGGTATCGGACAGACCTACGAGCAGTACTTC. The encoded protein is CASGIGQTYEQYF.

The chain combines TRBV20-1 with TRBJ2-3; D not certain. V dropped 6 bases and J dropped 1 base, with 11 bases sitting between them. CDR1 and CDR2 (germline): DFQATT, SNEGSKA (reference sequence). This CDR3 spans 13 amino acids. The CDR3 here is CSACMVGTDTQYF. The CDR3, as DNA: TGCAGTGCCTGCATGGTTGGCACAGATACGCAGTATTTT.

This clonotype was counted between two and nine times. In nucleotides, the CDR3 is TGTGCCAGCAGCTTAGCGACTAGCGGGGGGGGCAATGAGCAGTTCTTC. Protein sequence: CASSLATSGGGNEQFF. V is TRBV7-2 and J is TRBJ2-1; 14 nucleotides align to TRBD2. Per germline, CDR1 SGHTA and CDR2 FQGNSA. After removal of 0 bases from V and 6 bases from J, the junction contained 1 base not matched to a gene. There are 16 residues in the CDR3.

CDR3 bases: TGTGCCAGCAGCTCCCTCGGGCCCTCAAATACGCAGTATTTT. Its protein product is CASSSLGPSNTQYF. This rearrangement joins TRBV6-5 to TRBJ2-3; no definite D call. With 6 bases removed from V and 7 bases from J, the gap between germline ends came to 17 bases. The CDR3 extends over 14 amino acids. CDR1 is MNHEY and CDR2 is SVGAGI in the germline V gene.

The V gene is TRBV4-3, the J gene TRBJ1-4, with unresolved D. Germline V CDR1 and CDR2: LGHNA, YSLEER. Trimming stripped 0 bases from V and 8 bases from J, with 19 bases between. The CDR3 is 17 amino acids. The CDR3 sequence is CASSQDLMAESREKLFF. CDR3 in DNA: TGCGCCAGCAGCCAAGATCTGATGGCCGAAAGCAGGGAAAAACTGTTTTTT.

The chain is built from TRBV7-2 and TRBJ2-1, with 7 bases aligning to TRBD2. V trimming: 5 bases; J trimming: 7 bases; junction bases outside the gene matches: 14. This CDR3 region has 16 residues. The germline V gene has CDR1 SGHTA and CDR2 FQGNSA. The CDR3 DNA sequence: TGTGCCAGCAGCCGAACCGGGGGGTCCTCTCAAAATGAGCAGTTCTTC. Encoded protein: CASSRTGGSSQNEQFF.

The chain links TRBV28 to TRBJ2-4; the match to TRBD1 covers 8 bases. The germline V gene has CDR1 MDHEN and CDR2 SYDVKM. Trimming removed 2 bases from V and 3 bases from J; junction bases left unmatched: 12. The length of the CDR3 is 18 residues. The CDR3 DNA follows: TGTGCCAGCAGTTTAGTTTTGGGGACAGGAAGGGACAAAAACATTCAGTACTTC. It codes for CASSLVLGTGRDKNIQYF. Supplemented by reference TRBV28 and TRBJ2-4, the full variable domain reads DVKVTQSSRYLVKRTGEKVFLECVQDMDHENMFWYRQDPGLGLRLIYFSYDVKMKEKGDIPEGYSVSREKKERFSLILESASTNQTSMYLCASSLVLGTGRDKNIQYFGAGTRLSVL.

This chain links TRBV12-3 or TRBV12-4 with TRBJ2-1; possible D gene TRBD2, 6 bases. The CDR3 covers 14 residues. V lost 5 bases and J lost 4, with 12 bases in between. The CDR3 sequence: CASSPGLLYNEQFF. The CDR3 region has the DNA TGTGCCAGCAGTCCGGGACTCCTTTACAATGAGCAGTTCTTC.

A single count supports this clonotype. The genes are TRBV12-3 or TRBV12-4 and TRBJ2-7; 7 bases fit TRBD1. Trimming cost V 6 bases and J 5 bases; bases outside gene matches: 7. The CDR3 spans 13 residues. The CDR3 nucleotides are TGTGCCAGCAGAGCGACAGGGAGCGACGAGCAGTACTTC. Translation: CASRATGSDEQYF.

This clonotype was observed a handful of times. The chain links TRBV6-5 to TRBJ2-4, with D uncertain. The DNA end is a closer match to TRBJ2-7, so the J assignment may be wrong. CDR1 is MNHEY and CDR2 is SVGAGI in the germline V gene. This CDR3 region has 11 residues. The CDR3: CASRSLDEQYF. CDR3 DNA sequence: TGTGCCAGCAGGAGCCTGGACGAGCAGTACTTC.

J is TRBJ2-1 and V is TRBV6-1; 8 bases fit TRBD1. Per germline, CDR1 MNHNS and CDR2 SASEGT. The CDR3 is 14 residues long. The J segment lost 4 bases and the V segment lost 7 bases, leaving 6 bases of the junction unmatched. The CDR3 sequence is CASNTGTGYNEQFF. The DNA of the CDR3 is TGTGCCAGCAACACCGGGACAGGTTACAATGAGCAGTTCTTC.

The chain recombines TRBV28 with TRBJ2-7; tentative D call: TRBD1 (5 bases). Between the trimmed V and J ends, which lost 6 bases and 0 bases, there was a span of 15 bases. This CDR3 region has 15 residues. Germline CDR1 is MDHEN and CDR2 is SYDVKM. CDR3 loop: CASSPPDTYSYEQYF. CDR3 bases: TGTGCCAGCAGCCCTCCGGACACCTACTCCTACGAGCAGTACTTC.

J is TRBJ2-7 and V is TRBV4-2, with 8 bases matching TRBD2. The J segment lost 0 bases and the V segment lost 2 bases, leaving 3 bases of the junction unmatched. The CDR3 has 15 residues. Germline V lookup: CDR1 LGHNA, CDR2 YNFKEQ. In DNA, the CDR3 is TGTGCCAGCAGCCAACGGACTAGCAACTCCTACGAGCAGTACTTC. Its translation: CASSQRTSNSYEQYF.

The rearrangement links TRBV7-3 to TRBJ2-1; D perhaps matches TRBD2 (5 bases). This CDR3 spans 15 amino acids. CDR1 and CDR2 from the germline V gene are SGHTA and FQGTGA. Trimming took 5 bases from V and 4 from J, leaving 15 bases between them. The DNA for the CDR3 is TGTGCCAGCAGCGACGGCGGGCAGCCTTACAATGAGCAGTTCTTC. It codes for CASSDGGQPYNEQFF.

This chain connects TRBV6-5 to TRBJ1-6; no firm D call. The CDR3 is made up of 12 amino acids. Germline CDR1 and CDR2: MNHEY and SVGAGI. The germline V and J ends were trimmed by 5 bases and 7 bases, with 6 bases remaining between them. The CDR3: CASSEVNSPLHF. Here the CDR3 DNA reads TGTGCCAGCAGTGAAGTGAATTCACCCCTCCACTTT.

On this clonotype itself: The DNA is left out, because the CDR3 cannot be placed on it with certainty; the CDR3 is given as TCRdb lists it. The chain joins TRBV6-2 or TRBV6-3 to TRBJ2-4; the table's D call of TRBD2 was not tested on the DNA. Both ends counted, the CDR3 spans 12 residues. Germline values: CDR1 MNHEY, CDR2 SVGEGT. The CDR3 here is CASILDYNIQYF.

On this clonotype: Its ends do not fully match the called genes, so a read error is possible. CDR3 coding DNA: TGTACCAGCAGCCGTCCTAACTATGGCTACACCTTC. Its translation is CTSSRPNYGYTF. The genes are TRBV6-5 and TRBJ1-2; D remains ambiguous. The CDR3 consists of 12 residues. Germline V CDR1 and CDR2: MNHEY, SVGAGI.

This chain uses TRBV20-1 with TRBJ2-5; 8 positions match TRBD1. The J call may be mistaken, given a closer DNA end match to TRBJ2-7. The CDR3 is 14 residues long. Per the germline V gene, CDR1 is DFQATT and CDR2 is SNEGSKA (reference sequence). The CDR3 region is CSASGQGQIYEQYF. The DNA of the CDR3 is TGCAGTGCCAGCGGACAGGGCCAAATCTACGAGCAGTACTTC.

This clonotype came up many times. This chain links TRBV5-1 with TRBJ1-2, with a possible D match to TRBD1 (5 bases). Germline-derived CDR1 and CDR2 are SGHRS and YFSETQ. The CDR3 extends over 15 amino acids. V was pared by 3 bases and J by 6 bases, with 18 bases between. This CDR3 is CASSSDGGGRDGYTF. In DNA form, the CDR3 reads TGCGCCAGCAGCTCGGATGGCGGGGGACGGGATGGCTACACCTTC.

The chain combines TRBV28 with TRBJ1-6, with TRBD1 matching over 9 bases. Germline V CDR1 and CDR2: MDHEN, SYDVKM. There are 12 residues in the CDR3. V shed 8 bases, J shed 10 bases, and the junction held 3 bases outside the gene matches. Here the CDR3 DNA reads TGTGCCAGCGGACAGGGGAGATCACCCCTCCACTTT. Its translation is CASGQGRSPLHF.

This clonotype turned up a few times. The V gene is TRBV12-3 or TRBV12-4, the J gene TRBJ1-5, with 9 positions matching TRBD1. The CDR3 is 14 amino acids. Trimming at V came to 3 bases and at J to 5 bases, leaving 2 bases not matched to a gene. CDR3 amino acids: CASSFTGGDQPQHF. The CDR3 DNA reads as TGTGCCAGCAGTTTTACAGGGGGCGATCAGCCCCAGCATTTT.

This chain links TRBV4-3 with TRBJ2-4; no definite D call. The V end was cut by 2 bases, the J end by 2 bases, with 19 bases between. The CDR3 is 18 amino acids. CDR1 LGHNA and CDR2 YSLEER come from the germline V gene. CDR3 sequence reads: CASSQPTRTPYSKNIQYF. The CDR3 DNA sequence: TGCGCCAGCAGCCAACCTACCAGGACCCCTTATTCCAAAAACATTCAGTACTTC.

DNA of the CDR3: TGTGCCAGCAGTCCGAGGGGGGATTACCCCTACAATGAGCAGTTCTTC. Its translation is CASSPRGDYPYNEQFF. The chain recombines TRBV6-5 with TRBJ2-1, with D tentatively TRBD1 or TRBD2 (6 bases each). V shed 5 bases and J shed 2 bases, with 16 bases lying between them. This CDR3 has 16 residues. Germline lookup yields CDR1 MNHEY and CDR2 SVGAGI.

The J gene is TRBJ2-4, the V gene TRBV28; 7 bases match TRBD1. The V gene's germline CDR1 is MDHEN and CDR2 SYDVKM. V shed 3 bases, J shed 7 bases, and the junction held 9 bases outside the gene matches. The CDR3 is 15 amino acids. CDR3 sequence reads: CASSFFDREGNIQYF. CDR3 DNA: TGTGCCAGCAGTTTTTTCGACAGGGAAGGTAACATTCAGTACTTC.

The rearrangement joins TRBV2 to TRBJ1-2; maybe TRBD1 (6 bases). Germline V CDR1 and CDR2: SNHLY, FYNNEI. The CDR3 runs to 13 residues. Trimming took off 4 bases at V and 4 bases at J, with 10 bases between the two ends. CDR3 coding DNA: TGTGCCAGCAGTGGAGGGGGGCGCTATGGCTACACCTTC. Translating it yields CASSGGGRYGYTF.

The chain has TRBV29-1 and TRBJ1-4, with a weak D call TRBD1 (5 bases). Germline CDR1 SQVTM, CDR2 ANQGSEA. Trimming pared 4 bases from V and 10 bases from J, leaving 16 bases between. The CDR3 has 13 amino acids. In DNA form, the CDR3 reads TGCAGCGTTGCTAACTGGGACTTGGGAAAACTGTTTTTT. It specifies CSVANWDLGKLFF. The variable domain in full, completed from reference TRBV29-1 and TRBJ1-4, reads SAVISQKPSRDICQRGTSLTIQCQVDSQVTMMFWYRQQPGQSLTLIATANQGSEATYESGFVIDKFPISRPNLTFSTLTVSNMSPEDSSIYLCSVANWDLGKLFFGSGTQLSVL.